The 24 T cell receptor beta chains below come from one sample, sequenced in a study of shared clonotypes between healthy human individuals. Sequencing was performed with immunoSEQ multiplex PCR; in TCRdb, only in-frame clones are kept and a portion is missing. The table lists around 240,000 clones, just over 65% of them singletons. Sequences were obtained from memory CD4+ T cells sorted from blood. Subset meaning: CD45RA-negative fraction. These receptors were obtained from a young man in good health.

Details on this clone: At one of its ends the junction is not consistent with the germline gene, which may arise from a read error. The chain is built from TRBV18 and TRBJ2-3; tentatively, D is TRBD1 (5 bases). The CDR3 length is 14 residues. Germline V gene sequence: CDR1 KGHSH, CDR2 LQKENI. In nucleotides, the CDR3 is TGTGCCAGCCCACCAAGGACATCCACAGATACGCAGTATTTT. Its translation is CASPPRTSTDTQYF.

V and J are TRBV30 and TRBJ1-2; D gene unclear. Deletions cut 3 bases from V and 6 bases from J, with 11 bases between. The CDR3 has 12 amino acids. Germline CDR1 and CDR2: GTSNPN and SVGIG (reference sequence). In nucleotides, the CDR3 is TGTGCCTGGAGCATCGGAAGTAATGGCTACACCTTC. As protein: CAWSIGSNGYTF. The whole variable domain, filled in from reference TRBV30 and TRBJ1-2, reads SQTIHQWPATLVQPVGSPLSLECTVEGTSNPNLYWYRQAAGRGLQLLFYSVGIGQISSEVPQNLSASRPQDRQFILSSKKLLLSDSGFYLCAWSIGSNGYTFGSGTRLTVV.

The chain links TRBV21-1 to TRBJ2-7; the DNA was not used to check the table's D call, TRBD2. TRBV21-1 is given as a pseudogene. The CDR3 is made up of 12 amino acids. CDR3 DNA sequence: TGTGCCAGCAGCGGAGGCGACTACGAGCAGTACTTC. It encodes CASSGGDYEQYF.

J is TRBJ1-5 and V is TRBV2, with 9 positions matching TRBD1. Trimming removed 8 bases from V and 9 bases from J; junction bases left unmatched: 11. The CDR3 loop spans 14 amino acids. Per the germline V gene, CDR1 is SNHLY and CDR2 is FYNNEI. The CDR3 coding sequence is TGTGCCAGCTACGGGGACAGGGAAGGGTCGCCCCAGCATTTT. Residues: CASYGDREGSPQHF.

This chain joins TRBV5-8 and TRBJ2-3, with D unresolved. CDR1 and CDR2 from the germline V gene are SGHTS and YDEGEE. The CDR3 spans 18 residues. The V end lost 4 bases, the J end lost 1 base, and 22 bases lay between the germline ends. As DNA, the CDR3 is TGTGCCAGCAGCCATCTCGACTGGTGGGAACCGGGCACAGATACGCAGTATTTT. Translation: CASSHLDWWEPGTDTQYF.

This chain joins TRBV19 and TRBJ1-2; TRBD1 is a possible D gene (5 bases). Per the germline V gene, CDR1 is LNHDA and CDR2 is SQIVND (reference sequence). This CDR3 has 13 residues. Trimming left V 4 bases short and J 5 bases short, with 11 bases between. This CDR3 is CASSTRDGYGYTF. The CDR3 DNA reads TGTGCCAGTAGTACCCGGGACGGTTATGGCTACACCTTC.

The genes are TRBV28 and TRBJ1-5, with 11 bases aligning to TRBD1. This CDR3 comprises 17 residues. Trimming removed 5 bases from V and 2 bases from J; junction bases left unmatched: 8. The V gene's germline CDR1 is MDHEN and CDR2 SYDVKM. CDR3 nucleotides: TGTGCCAGCAGTCCCTCCGGGACAGGGGGTGGCAATCAGCCCCAGCATTTT. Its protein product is CASSPSGTGGGNQPQHF.

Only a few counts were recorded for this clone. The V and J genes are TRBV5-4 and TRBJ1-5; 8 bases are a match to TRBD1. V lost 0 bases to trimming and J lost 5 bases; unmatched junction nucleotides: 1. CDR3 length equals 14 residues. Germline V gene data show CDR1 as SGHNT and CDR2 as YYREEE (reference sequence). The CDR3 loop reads CASSLAGGDQPQHF. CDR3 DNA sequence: TGTGCCAGCAGCTTGGCAGGGGGCGATCAGCCCCAGCATTTT.

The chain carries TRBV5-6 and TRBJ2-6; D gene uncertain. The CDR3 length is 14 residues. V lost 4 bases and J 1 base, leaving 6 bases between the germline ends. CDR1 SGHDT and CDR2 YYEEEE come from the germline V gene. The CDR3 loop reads CASSPPSGANVLTF. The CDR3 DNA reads TGTGCCAGCAGCCCACCTTCTGGGGCCAACGTCCTGACTTTC.

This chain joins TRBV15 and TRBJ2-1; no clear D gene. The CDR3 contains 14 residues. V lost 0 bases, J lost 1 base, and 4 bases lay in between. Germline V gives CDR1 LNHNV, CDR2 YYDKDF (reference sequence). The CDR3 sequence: CATSRDLSYNEQFF. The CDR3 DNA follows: TGTGCCACCAGCAGAGACCTGTCCTACAATGAGCAGTTCTTC.

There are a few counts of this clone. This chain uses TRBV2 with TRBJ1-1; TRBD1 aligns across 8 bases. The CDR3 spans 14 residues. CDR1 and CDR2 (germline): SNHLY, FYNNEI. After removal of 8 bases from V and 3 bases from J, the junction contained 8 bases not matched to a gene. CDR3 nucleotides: TGTGCCAGCTGGGGAAGGACAGGGCACACTGAAGCTTTCTTT. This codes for CASWGRTGHTEAFF.

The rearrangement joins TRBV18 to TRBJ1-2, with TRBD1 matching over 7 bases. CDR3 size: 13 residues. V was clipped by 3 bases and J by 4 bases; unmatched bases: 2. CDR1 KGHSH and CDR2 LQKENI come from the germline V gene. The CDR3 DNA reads TGTGCCAGCTCACCGACAGGGACCTATGGCTACACCTTC. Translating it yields CASSPTGTYGYTF.

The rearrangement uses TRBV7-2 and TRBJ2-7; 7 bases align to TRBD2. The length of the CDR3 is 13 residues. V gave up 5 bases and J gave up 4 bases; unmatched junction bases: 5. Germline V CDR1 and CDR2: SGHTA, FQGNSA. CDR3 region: CASSIPGLYEQYF. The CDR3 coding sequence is TGTGCCAGCAGCATACCGGGACTATACGAGCAGTACTTC.

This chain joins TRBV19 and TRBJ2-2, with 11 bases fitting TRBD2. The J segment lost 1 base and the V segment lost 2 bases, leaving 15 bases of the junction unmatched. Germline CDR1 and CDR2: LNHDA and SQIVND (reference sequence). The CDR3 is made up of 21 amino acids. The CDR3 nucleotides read TGTGCCAGTAGTATATTAAGGGAGACTAGCGGGGCGAAGGGGAACACCGGGGAGCTGTTTTTT. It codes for CASSILRETSGAKGNTGELFF.

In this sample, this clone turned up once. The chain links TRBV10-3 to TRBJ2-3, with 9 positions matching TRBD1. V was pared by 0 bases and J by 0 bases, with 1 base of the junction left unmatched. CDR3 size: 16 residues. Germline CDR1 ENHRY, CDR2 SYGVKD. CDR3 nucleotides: TGTGCCATCAGTGAGTCGGGACAGGGCAGCACAGATACGCAGTATTTT. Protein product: CAISESGQGSTDTQYF.

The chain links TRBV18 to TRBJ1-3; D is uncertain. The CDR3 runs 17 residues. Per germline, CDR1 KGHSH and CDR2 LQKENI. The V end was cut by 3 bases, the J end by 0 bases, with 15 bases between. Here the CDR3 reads CASSPSPLDYSGNTIYF. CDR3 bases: TGTGCCAGCTCACCGTCACCGCTGGACTACTCTGGAAACACCATATATTTT.

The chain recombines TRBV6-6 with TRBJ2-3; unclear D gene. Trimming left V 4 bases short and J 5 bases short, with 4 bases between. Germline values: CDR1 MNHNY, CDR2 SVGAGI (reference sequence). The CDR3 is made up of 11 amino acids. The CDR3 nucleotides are TGTGCCAGCAGTTCTAAAGATACGCAGTATTTT. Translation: CASSSKDTQYF.

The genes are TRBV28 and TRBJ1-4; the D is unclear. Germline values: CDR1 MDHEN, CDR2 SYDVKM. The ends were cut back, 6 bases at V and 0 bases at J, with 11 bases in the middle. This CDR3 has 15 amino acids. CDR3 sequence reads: CASSELTATNEKLFF. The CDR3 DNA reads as TGTGCCAGCAGCGAACTCACTGCAACTAATGAAAAACTGTTTTTT.

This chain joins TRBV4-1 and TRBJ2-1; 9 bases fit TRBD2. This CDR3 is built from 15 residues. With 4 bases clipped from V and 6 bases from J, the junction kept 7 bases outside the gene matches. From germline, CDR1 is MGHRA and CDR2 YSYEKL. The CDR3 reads CASSRLAAKSNEQFF. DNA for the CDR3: TGCGCCAGCAGCCGACTAGCGGCTAAGAGCAATGAGCAGTTCTTC.

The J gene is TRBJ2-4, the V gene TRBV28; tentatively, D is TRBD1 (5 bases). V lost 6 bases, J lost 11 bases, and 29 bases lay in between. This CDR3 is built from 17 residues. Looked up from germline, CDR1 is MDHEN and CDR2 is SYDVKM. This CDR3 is CASSSGQGAEIRMLQYF. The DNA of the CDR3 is TGTGCCAGCAGCTCAGGGCAGGGCGCGGAGATACGGATGCTTCAGTACTTC. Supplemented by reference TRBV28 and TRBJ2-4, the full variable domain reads DVKVTQSSRYLVKRTGEKVFLECVQDMDHENMFWYRQDPGLGLRLIYFSYDVKMKEKGDIPEGYSVSREKKERFSLILESASTNQTSMYLCASSSGQGAEIRMLQYFGAGTRLSVL.

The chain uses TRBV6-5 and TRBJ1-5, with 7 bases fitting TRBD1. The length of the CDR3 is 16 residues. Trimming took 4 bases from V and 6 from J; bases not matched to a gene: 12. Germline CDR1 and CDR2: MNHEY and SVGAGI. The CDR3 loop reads CASSSYPGTDTQPQHF. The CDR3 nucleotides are TGTGCCAGCAGTTCTTACCCCGGGACAGACACTCAGCCCCAGCATTTT.

This chain's CDR3 is CASSYGRDSPKYQETQYF. CDR3 bases: TGTGCCAGCAGTTATGGACGGGACAGCCCTAAGTACCAAGAGACCCAGTACTTC. The J gene is TRBJ2-5, the V gene TRBV6-9; 7 nucleotides match TRBD1. CDR3 length: 18 residues. Germline V gene lookup returns CDR1 MNHGY and CDR2 SVAAGI. After removal of 2 bases from V and 0 bases from J, the junction contained 12 bases not matched to a gene.

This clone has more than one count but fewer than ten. The CDR3 DNA follows: TGTGCCAGCAGGATTCGGGGGAGGGCCTCGGTAAATGAGCAGTTCTTC. Translating it yields CASRIRGRASVNEQFF. V gene TRBV28 combines with J gene TRBJ2-1; TRBD2 matches 7 bases. The CDR3 extends over 16 amino acids. Germline V gene data show CDR1 as MDHEN and CDR2 as SYDVKM. With V trimmed by 6 bases and J by 7 bases, 15 bases remained unmatched.

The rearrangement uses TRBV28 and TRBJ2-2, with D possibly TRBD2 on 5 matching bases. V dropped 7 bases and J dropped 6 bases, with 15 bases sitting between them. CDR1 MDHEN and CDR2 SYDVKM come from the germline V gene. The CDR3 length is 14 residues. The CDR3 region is CASKGARFAGELFF. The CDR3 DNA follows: TGTGCCAGCAAGGGAGCGCGTTTTGCCGGGGAGCTGTTTTTT.